These 11 T cell receptor beta chains came from one sample sequenced in a study of CD8+ T cells in alopecia areata. Sample treatment: oral pan-JAK inhibitor, 5-10 mg twice daily. cDNA serving as the sequencing template came from extracted, reverse transcribed RNA. Some clones are missing from TCRdb's copy, which holds only in-frame ones; the method was immunoSEQ multiplex PCR. The profile shows roughly 180,000 clones, about 48% of them singletons. The specimen was CD8+ T cells sorted from blood, collected at week 24, from a patient treated with tofacitinib. These receptors were taken from a human donor with alopecia areata.

This chain uses TRBV29-1 with TRBJ1-1; 11 bases agree with TRBD1. The trim removed 5 bases at V and 3 bases at J, leaving 5 bases unmatched. The CDR3 is made up of 14 amino acids. Germline V gives CDR1 SQVTM, CDR2 ANQGSEA. The CDR3, as DNA: TGCAGCGTTTGGACAGGGGGCTTGGACACTGAAGCTTTCTTT. Its translation: CSVWTGGLDTEAFF.

The chain combines TRBV4-3 with TRBJ2-1; TRBD1 matches 7 bases. CDR1 and CDR2 (germline): LGHNA, YSLEER. J gave up 4 bases and V 5 bases, and 5 bases lay outside the gene matches. CDR3 length equals 14 residues. The CDR3 region is CASSNNRGYNEQFF. The CDR3 DNA follows: TGCGCCAGCAGCAATAACAGGGGATACAATGAGCAGTTCTTC.

This clone occurred a few times. The J gene is TRBJ2-3, the V gene TRBV29-1; D is ambiguous. The CDR3 contains 13 residues. V lost 4 bases to trimming and J lost 0 bases, with 8 bases between them. Germline V gene sequence: CDR1 SQVTM, CDR2 ANQGSEA. CDR3 loop: CSVVVTSTDTQYF. CDR3 nucleotide sequence: TGCAGCGTTGTTGTTACCAGCACAGATACGCAGTATTTT.

This clone has a handful of counts. The rearrangement uses TRBV25-1 and TRBJ1-1; no clear D gene. Trimming removed 1 base from V and 4 bases from J, with 10 bases in between. The germline V gene encodes CDR1 MGHDK and CDR2 SYGVNS. The CDR3 extends over 14 amino acids. The CDR3 DNA reads as TGTGCCAGCAGTGAATTCGGGGAGGGCACTGAAGCTTTCTTT. The encoded protein is CASSEFGEGTEAFF.

This clone was found a few times. The DNA of the CDR3 is TGTGCTAGTGCCCCGGGTCACGAGCAGTACTTC. Protein: CASAPGHEQYF. V and J are TRBV12-5 and TRBJ2-7; D is undetermined. The CDR3 spans 11 residues. The germline V gene has CDR1 LGHNT and CDR2 FRNRAP. V lost 7 bases to trimming and J lost 5 bases, with 9 bases between them.

The chain recombines TRBV13 with TRBJ2-3; D may be TRBD2 (5 bases). Trimming stripped 5 bases from V and 6 bases from J, with 12 bases between. CDR1 PRHDT and CDR2 FYEKMQ come from the germline V gene (reference sequence). CDR3 size: 13 residues. CDR3 protein: CASSEGRTDTQYF. CDR3 bases: TGTGCCAGCAGCGAGGGCCGGACGGATACGCAGTATTTT. The full variable domain, in which reference TRBV13 and TRBJ2-3 provide the parts outside the CDR3, is AAGVIQSPRHLIKEKRETATLKCYPIPRHDTVYWYQQGPGQDPQFLISFYEKMQSDKGSIPDRFSAQQFSDYHSELNMSSLELGDSALYFCASSEGRTDTQYFGPGTRLTVL.

The chain links TRBV2 to TRBJ2-2; TRBD2 might be the D (5 bases). V shed 4 bases and J shed 3 bases, with 9 bases lying between them. The CDR3 loop spans 14 amino acids. Looked up from germline, CDR1 is SNHLY and CDR2 is FYNNEI. CDR3 residues: CASSGPGYTGELFF. The CDR3 DNA follows: TGTGCCAGCAGTGGTCCGGGATACACCGGGGAGCTGTTTTTT. Using reference TRBV2 and TRBJ2-2 for the parts outside the CDR3, the full variable domain is EPEVTQTPSHQVTQMGQEVILRCVPISNHLYFYWYRQILGQKVEFLVSFYNNEISEKSEIFDDQFSVERPDGSNFTLKIRSTKLEDSAMYFCASSGPGYTGELFFGEGSRLTVL.

This clone was seen only a few times. Other DNA sequences of this sample code for an identical CDR3. V gene TRBV30 combines with J gene TRBJ1-2; D is undetermined. V was cut by 0 bases and J by 8 bases, with 7 bases left in between. This CDR3 is built from 11 residues. CDR1 is GTSNPN and CDR2 is SVGIG in the germline V gene (reference sequence). CDR3 sequence (DNA): TGTGCCTGGAGTGTGGATGGCGGCTACACCTTC. This codes for CAWSVDGGYTF.

The rearrangement joins TRBV4-2 to TRBJ2-5; the match to TRBD2 covers 8 bases. After removal of 2 bases from V and 3 bases from J, the junction contained 8 bases not matched to a gene. The CDR3 is 16 residues long. Germline V gives CDR1 LGHNA, CDR2 YNFKEQ. The CDR3 coding sequence is TGTGCCAGCAGCCAATCTTTGGCGGGGGGCAAAGAGACCCAGTACTTC. This sequence encodes CASSQSLAGGKETQYF.

The rearrangement links TRBV9 to TRBJ1-6, with D perhaps matching TRBD1 (6 bases). The CDR3 extends over 13 amino acids. Per the germline V gene, CDR1 is SGDLS and CDR2 is YYNGEE. Trimming stripped 0 bases from V and 9 bases from J, with 7 bases between. The CDR3 protein is CASSVDRVSPLHF. In nucleotides, the CDR3 is TGTGCCAGCAGCGTAGACAGGGTTTCACCCCTCCACTTT.

CDR3 region: CAWSQGRNEQFF. For the CDR3, the DNA is TGTGCCTGGAGTCAGGGGCGCAATGAGCAGTTCTTC. The chain has TRBV30 and TRBJ2-1; a possible D gene is TRBD1 (6 bases). Germline loops: CDR1 GTSNPN, CDR2 SVGIG (reference sequence). The CDR3 is made up of 12 amino acids. The germline V and J ends were trimmed by 2 bases and 6 bases, with 8 bases remaining between them.